The TCR beta chain under discussion was sequenced for a study of a mutant IDH1 vaccine in newly diagnosed glioma. Study background: Vaccines began 4-6 weeks after radiotherapy alone, or with temozolomide cycles. It was radiotherapy, temozolomide, or both that patients received previously, with most receiving both.

This CDR3 is built from 15 residues. Germline CDR1 and CDR2: SGHTA and FQGNSA. With 2 bases removed from V and 8 bases from J, the gap between germline ends came to 15 bases. Time point in this sample: week 47, end of study. A single vaccine dose contained 300 ug of mutant IDH1 20-mer peptide, and topical imiquimod was used with it. Donor diagnoses consisted of new WHO grade 3 or 4 IDH1-mutant, ATRX-lost astrocytomas. On this clone: Its antigen is unidentified.

Sequencing used immunoSEQ multiplex PCR; TCRdb keeps in-frame clones, though not all of them. The profile shows some 42,000 clones, less than 85% of them singletons. General study results and limits: Changes in top peripheral clonotypes did not appear linked to pseudoprogression.

The sequence was obtained from a man in his late teens or twenties with glioma. Some clones in this sample may be carry-over from other donors' samples. The chain has TRBV7-2 and TRBJ1-4, with D perhaps matching TRBD1 (5 bases). Source: PBMCs, taken from a glioma patient whose treatment included an IDH1 peptide vaccine. CDR3 sequence: CASSLQGRALEKLFF. Written as DNA, the CDR3 is TGTGCCAGCAGCTTACAGGGTCGGGCTCTGGAAAAACTGTTTTTT. The full variable domain, in which reference TRBV7-2 and TRBJ1-4 provide the parts outside the CDR3, is GAGVSQSPSNKVTEKGKDVELRCDPISGHTALYWYRQSLGQGLEFLIYFQGNSAPDKSGLPSDRFSAERTGGSVSTLTIQRTQQEDSAVYLCASSLQGRALEKLFFGSGTQLSVL.